The 14 T cell receptor beta chains below all came from one sample that was sequenced in a study of identical twins. TCRdb reprocessed the 5' RACE reads via MiXCR and lists one record per CDR3 protein. The table includes 420,000 or so distinct CDR3 sequences, less than 20% detected once. The sequencing sample was made of naive T cells sorted from blood. The receptors were gathered from a man over 45 in good health.

At least ten counts were recorded for this clonotype. The chain uses TRBV4-3 and TRBJ1-4; D is ambiguous. The CDR3 runs to 16 residues. Trimming took 3 bases from V and 0 from J, leaving 11 bases between them. Germline V gives CDR1 LGHNA, CDR2 YSLEER. CDR3 nucleotides: TGCGCCAGCAGCCAGAGCAAGGAGACAACTAATGAAAAACTGTTTTTT. Its translation: CASSQSKETTNEKLFF.

This clonotype has only a few counts. The rearrangement uses TRBV4-2 and TRBJ1-5; maybe TRBD1 (5 bases). Between the trimmed V and J ends, which lost 0 bases and 5 bases, there was a span of 11 bases. There are 15 residues in the CDR3. Germline CDR1 is LGHNA and CDR2 is YNFKEQ. In DNA, the CDR3 is TGTGCCAGCAGCCAAGATTATACAGGATATCAGCCCCAGCATTTT. Amino acid sequence: CASSQDYTGYQPQHF.

V usage is TRBV14 and J usage is TRBJ2-7; no clear D gene. The V end lost 1 base, the J end lost 2 bases, and 12 bases lay between the germline ends. Germline CDR1 and CDR2: SGHDN and FVKESK. This CDR3 region has 15 residues. CDR3 sequence: CASSQGPSEAYEQYF. Written as DNA, the CDR3 is TGTGCCAGCAGCCAAGGGCCCTCCGAGGCCTACGAGCAGTACTTC.

This clonotype has ten or more counts. The CDR3 protein is CSALLAAGGNIQYF. DNA for the CDR3: TGCAGTGCTCTTCTAGCGGCCGGAGGGAACATTCAGTACTTC. This sequence joins TRBV20-1 and TRBJ2-4, with TRBD2 identical over 7 bases. CDR3 length: 14 amino acids. Germline CDR1 and CDR2: DFQATT and SNEGSKA (reference sequence). The J segment lost 7 bases and the V segment lost 5 bases, leaving 11 bases of the junction unmatched.

In its sample, this clonotype was seen many times. The V call is TRBV6-1, the J call TRBJ2-7; D is possibly TRBD1 (5 bases). This CDR3 has 14 amino acids. In germline, CDR1 is MNHNS, CDR2 SASEGT. Trimming left V 7 bases short and J 1 base short, with 14 bases between. The CDR3 is CASKGAGDSYEQYF. In nucleotides, the CDR3 is TGTGCCAGCAAAGGGGCAGGTGATTCCTACGAGCAGTACTTC.

This clonotype came up many times. V and J are TRBV6-6 and TRBJ1-2; no definite D call. The CDR3 loop spans 13 amino acids. The V and J ends lost 5 bases and 8 bases respectively, with 15 bases between them. Per germline, CDR1 MNHNY and CDR2 SVGAGI (reference sequence). DNA of the CDR3: TGTGCCAGCAGTATTTCCGTATCGTACGGCTACACCTTC. As protein: CASSISVSYGYTF.

J is TRBJ2-6 and V is TRBV28; 10 nucleotides match TRBD1. Germline V gene lookup returns CDR1 MDHEN and CDR2 SYDVKM. The CDR3 totals 16 residues. With V trimmed by 5 bases and J by 3 bases, 4 bases remained unmatched. In nucleotides, the CDR3 is TGTGCCAGCAGTCCGACAGGGGGCGGTGGGGCCAACGTCCTGACTTTC. The encoded protein is CASSPTGGGGANVLTF.

The rearrangement joins TRBV20-1 to TRBJ1-6, with 9 positions matching TRBD1. This CDR3 contains 14 residues. Germline V lookup: CDR1 DFQATT, CDR2 SNEGSKA (reference sequence). V lost 2 bases and J lost 6; bases outside the gene matches: 2. The CDR3 DNA reads as TGCAGTGCTAGAAACAGGGGGCTTAATTCACCCCTCCACTTT. It specifies CSARNRGLNSPLHF.

This clonotype was seen a few times. The chain couples TRBV5-1 to TRBJ2-1; D is uncertain. Trimming removed 1 base at V and 5 bases at J, with 10 bases between. The CDR3 totals 14 residues. Germline CDR1 and CDR2: SGHRS and YFSETQ. The CDR3 DNA follows: TGCGCCAGCAGCTTGCAATTCGGACACAATGAGCAGTTCTTC. This translates into CASSLQFGHNEQFF.

The CDR3 here is CASNSVHSSEQYF. For the CDR3, the DNA is TGTGCCAGCAACTCGGTCCACTCTAGCGAGCAGTACTTC. The rearrangement joins TRBV2 to TRBJ2-7; no clear D gene. Germline assignment: CDR1 SNHLY and CDR2 FYNNEI. V shed 7 bases and J shed 6 bases, with 16 bases lying between them. This CDR3 contains 13 residues.

This clonotype appeared once. The gene calls are TRBV7-3 and TRBJ2-1; 9 bases align to TRBD1. Losses at the gene ends were 5 bases for V and 5 bases for J; bases not matched to a gene: 7. The CDR3 totals 15 residues. Germline V gene lookup returns CDR1 SGHTA and CDR2 FQGTGA. The CDR3 sequence is CASSRTGTGNNEQFF. DNA for the CDR3: TGTGCCAGCAGCCGGACCGGGACAGGGAACAATGAGCAGTTCTTC.

This clonotype appeared a single time. V usage is TRBV5-1 and J usage is TRBJ2-7; 7 nucleotides align to TRBD1. This CDR3 contains 16 residues. With V trimmed by 1 base and J by 1 base, 8 bases remained unmatched. The V gene's germline CDR1 is SGHRS and CDR2 YFSETQ. The CDR3: CASSLTQGVLSYEQYF. CDR3 sequence (DNA): TGCGCCAGCAGCTTGACCCAGGGGGTCCTTTCCTACGAGCAGTACTTC.

This clonotype was observed a few times. The chain recombines TRBV4-1 with TRBJ1-1; D unresolved. Germline V lookup: CDR1 MGHRA, CDR2 YSYEKL. The CDR3 runs 13 residues. Trimming cost V 0 bases and J 3 bases, with 5 bases left between them. The CDR3 sequence is CASSQDQYTEAFF. The CDR3 DNA is TGCGCCAGCAGCCAAGATCAGTACACTGAAGCTTTCTTT.

This chain connects TRBV10-3 to TRBJ2-7; D tentatively reads TRBD1 or TRBD2 (5 bases each). The CDR3 runs 14 residues. Germline V gene lookup returns CDR1 ENHRY and CDR2 SYGVKD. V lost 2 bases to trimming and J lost 3 bases, with 11 bases between them. CDR3 region: CAISEERGYYEQYF. DNA of the CDR3: TGTGCCATCAGTGAGGAACGGGGCTACTACGAGCAGTACTTC.